This T cell receptor (beta chain) was sequenced for a study of radiation and T cells in renal cell carcinoma. Study information: Nephrectomy followed 15 Gy stereotactic body radiation by 4 weeks. General study findings and limits: In blood, top tumor clones expanded by 2 weeks, shrinking by 4.

Assay used: immunoSEQ multiplex PCR; TCRdb lists only in-frame clones, some missing. The table shows 40,000 to 50,000 clones, with roughly four fifths occurring only once. On this clone: Antigen specificity is unknown.

Time point denoted: baseline pretreatment blood. The sample's treatment: 15 Gy SBRT to primary tumor, nephrectomy 4 weeks later. Serial blood draws occurred at baseline and 2 and 4 weeks post-SBRT. The CDR3 consists of 14 residues. The trim removed 6 bases at V and 5 bases at J, leaving 8 bases unmatched. Germline CDR1 and CDR2: MDHEN and SYDVKM. This receptor was taken from a woman in her seventies with renal cell carcinoma. Sample: blood, taken from a patient whose treatment included radiotherapy and nephrectomy. The chain is built from TRBV28 and TRBJ2-7, with 9 nucleotides matching TRBD2. CDR3 residues: CASRVSGSRNEQYF. Written as DNA, the CDR3 is TGTGCCAGCAGGGTTAGCGGGAGCCGTAACGAGCAGTACTTC.